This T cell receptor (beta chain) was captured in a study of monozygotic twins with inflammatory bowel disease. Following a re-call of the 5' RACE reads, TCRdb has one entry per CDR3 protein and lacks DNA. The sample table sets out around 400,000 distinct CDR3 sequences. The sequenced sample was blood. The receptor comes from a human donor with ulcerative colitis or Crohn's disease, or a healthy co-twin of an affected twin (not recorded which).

CDR3 region: CASSRTTGPYTF. This chain connects TRBV12-3 or TRBV12-4 to TRBJ1-2; TCRdb's assignment of TRBD1 cannot be checked, as there is no DNA. The CDR3 consists of 12 residues.